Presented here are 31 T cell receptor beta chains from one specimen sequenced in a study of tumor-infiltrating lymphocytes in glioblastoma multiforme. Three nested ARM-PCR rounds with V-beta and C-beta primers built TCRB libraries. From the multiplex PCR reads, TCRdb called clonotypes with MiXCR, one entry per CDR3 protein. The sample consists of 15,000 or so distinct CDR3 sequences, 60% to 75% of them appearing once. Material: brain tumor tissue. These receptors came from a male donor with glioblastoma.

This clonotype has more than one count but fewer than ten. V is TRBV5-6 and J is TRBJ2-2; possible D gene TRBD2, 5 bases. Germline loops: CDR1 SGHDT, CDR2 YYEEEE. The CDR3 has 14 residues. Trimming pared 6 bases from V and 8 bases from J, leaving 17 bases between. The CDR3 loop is CASNLWGESGELFF. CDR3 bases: TGTGCCAGCAACTTATGGGGAGAATCGGGGGAGCTGTTTTTT. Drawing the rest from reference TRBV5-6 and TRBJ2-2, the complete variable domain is DAGVTQSPTHLIKTRGQQVTLRCSPKSGHDTVSWYQQALGQGPQFIFQYYEEEERQRGNFPDRFSGHQFPNYSSELNVNALLLGDSALYLCASNLWGESGELFFGEGSRLTVL.

The CDR3 nucleotides are TGTGCCAGCAGCTTCGCGAGCACAGATACGCAGTATTTT. The encoded protein is CASSFASTDTQYF. The rearrangement links TRBV7-8 to TRBJ2-3; D unclear. Germline V gene data show CDR1 as SGHVS and CDR2 as FQNEAQ. The CDR3 runs 13 residues. Trimming pared 3 bases from V and 0 bases from J, leaving 4 bases between.

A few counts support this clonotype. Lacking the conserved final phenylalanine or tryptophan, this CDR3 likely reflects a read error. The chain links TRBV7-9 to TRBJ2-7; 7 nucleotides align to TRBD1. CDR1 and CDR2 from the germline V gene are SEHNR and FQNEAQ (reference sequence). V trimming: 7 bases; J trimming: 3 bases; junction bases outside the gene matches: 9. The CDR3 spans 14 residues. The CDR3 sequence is CASTLTAGGYEQYS. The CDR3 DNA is TGTGCCAGCACCCTTACGGCAGGGGGCTACGAGCAGTACTCC.

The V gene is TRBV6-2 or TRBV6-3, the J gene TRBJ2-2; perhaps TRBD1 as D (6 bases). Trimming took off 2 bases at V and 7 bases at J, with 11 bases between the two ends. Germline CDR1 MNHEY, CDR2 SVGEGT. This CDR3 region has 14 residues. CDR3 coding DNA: TGTGCCAGCAGTTACGGCAGGGGCATCGGGGAGCTGTTTTTT. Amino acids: CASSYGRGIGELFF.

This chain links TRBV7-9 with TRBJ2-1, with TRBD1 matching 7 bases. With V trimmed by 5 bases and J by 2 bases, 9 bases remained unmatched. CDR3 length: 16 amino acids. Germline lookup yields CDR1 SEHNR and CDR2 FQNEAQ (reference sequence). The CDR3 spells CASSPTGEWTYNEQFF. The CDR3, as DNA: TGTGCCAGCAGCCCTACAGGGGAATGGACCTACAATGAGCAGTTCTTC.

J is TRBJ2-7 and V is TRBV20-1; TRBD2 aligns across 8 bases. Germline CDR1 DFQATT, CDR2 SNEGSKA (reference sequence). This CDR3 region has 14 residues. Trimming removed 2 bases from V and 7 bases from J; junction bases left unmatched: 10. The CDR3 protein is CSARNLAGRWEQYF. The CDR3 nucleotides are TGCAGTGCTAGAAACCTAGCGGGTAGATGGGAGCAGTACTTC.

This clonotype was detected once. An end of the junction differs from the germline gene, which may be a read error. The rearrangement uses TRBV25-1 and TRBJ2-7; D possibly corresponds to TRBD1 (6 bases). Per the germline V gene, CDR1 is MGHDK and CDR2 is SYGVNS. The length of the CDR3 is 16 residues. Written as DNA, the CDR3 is TGTGCCAGCGGTGACCCCCCGGCACAGGGCTCCTACGAGCAGTACTTC. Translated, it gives CASGDPPAQGSYEQYF.

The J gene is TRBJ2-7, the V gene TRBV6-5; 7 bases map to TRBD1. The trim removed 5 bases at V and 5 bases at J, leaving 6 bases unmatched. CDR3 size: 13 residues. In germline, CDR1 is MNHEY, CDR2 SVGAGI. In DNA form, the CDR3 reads TGTGCCAGCAGTCAGACAGGGAGCAACGAGCAGTACTTC. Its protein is CASSQTGSNEQYF.

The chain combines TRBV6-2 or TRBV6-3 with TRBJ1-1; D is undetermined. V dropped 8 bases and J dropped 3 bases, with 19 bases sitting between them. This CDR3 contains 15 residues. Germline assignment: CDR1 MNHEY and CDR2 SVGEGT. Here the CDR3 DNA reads TGTGCCAGCTATTCCGGGGATCTTTGGGACACTGAAGCTTTCTTT. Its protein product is CASYSGDLWDTEAFF.

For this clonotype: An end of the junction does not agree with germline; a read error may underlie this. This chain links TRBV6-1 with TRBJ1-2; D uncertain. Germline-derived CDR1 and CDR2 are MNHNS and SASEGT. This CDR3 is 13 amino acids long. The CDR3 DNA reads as TGTGGCAGCAGAGAAAGCTTATCGGATGGCTACACCTTC. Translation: CGSRESLSDGYTF.

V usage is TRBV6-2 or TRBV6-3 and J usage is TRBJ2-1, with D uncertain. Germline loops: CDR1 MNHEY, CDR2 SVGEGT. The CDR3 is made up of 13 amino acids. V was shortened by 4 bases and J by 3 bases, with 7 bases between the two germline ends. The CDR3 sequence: CASSFRSYNEQFF. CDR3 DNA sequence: TGTGCCAGCAGTTTCAGGAGCTACAATGAGCAGTTCTTC.

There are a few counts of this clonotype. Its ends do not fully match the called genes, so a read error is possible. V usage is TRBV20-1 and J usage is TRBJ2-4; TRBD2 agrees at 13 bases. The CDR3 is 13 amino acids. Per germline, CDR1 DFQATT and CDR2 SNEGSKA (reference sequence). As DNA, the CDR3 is TGCATTTCGGGACTAGCGGGAAGGAACATTCTGTACTTC. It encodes CISGLAGRNILYF.

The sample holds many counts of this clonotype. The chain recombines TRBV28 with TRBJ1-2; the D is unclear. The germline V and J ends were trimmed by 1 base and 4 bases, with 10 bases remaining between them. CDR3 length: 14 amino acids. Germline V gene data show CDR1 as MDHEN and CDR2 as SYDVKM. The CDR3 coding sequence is TGTGCCAGCAGTTTATCGATGGGGATCTATGGCTACACCTTC. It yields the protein CASSLSMGIYGYTF.

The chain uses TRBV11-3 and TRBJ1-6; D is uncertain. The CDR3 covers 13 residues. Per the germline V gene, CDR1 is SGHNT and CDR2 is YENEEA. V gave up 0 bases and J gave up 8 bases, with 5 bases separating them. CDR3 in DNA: TGTGCCAGCAGCTTAGATCGGGATTCACCCCTCCACTTT. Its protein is CASSLDRDSPLHF. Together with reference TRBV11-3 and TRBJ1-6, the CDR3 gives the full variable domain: EAGVVQSPRYKIIEKKQPVAFWCNPISGHNTLYWYLQNLGQGPELLIRYENEEAVDDSQLPKDRFSAERLKGVDSTLKIQPAELGDSAVYLCASSLDRDSPLHFGNGTRLTVT.

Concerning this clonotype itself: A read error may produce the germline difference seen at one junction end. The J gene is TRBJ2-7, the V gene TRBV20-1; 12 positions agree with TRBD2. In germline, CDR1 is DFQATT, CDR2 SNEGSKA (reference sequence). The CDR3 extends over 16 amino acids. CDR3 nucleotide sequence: TGCAATGCTAGAGTTCGTCGGACTAGCGGGAAAAACGAGCAGTACTTC. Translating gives CNARVRRTSGKNEQYF.

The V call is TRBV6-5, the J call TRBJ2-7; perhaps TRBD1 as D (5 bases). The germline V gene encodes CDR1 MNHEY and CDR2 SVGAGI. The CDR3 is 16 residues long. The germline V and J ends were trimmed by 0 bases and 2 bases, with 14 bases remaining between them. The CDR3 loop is CASSYSMPDSPYEQYF. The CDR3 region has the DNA TGTGCCAGCAGTTACTCGATGCCCGACAGCCCCTACGAGCAGTACTTC.

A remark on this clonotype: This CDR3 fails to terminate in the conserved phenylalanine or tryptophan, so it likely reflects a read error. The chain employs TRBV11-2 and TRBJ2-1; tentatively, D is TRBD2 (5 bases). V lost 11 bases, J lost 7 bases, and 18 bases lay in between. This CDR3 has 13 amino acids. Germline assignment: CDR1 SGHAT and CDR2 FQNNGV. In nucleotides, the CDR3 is TGTGCCTGGAGCTTAGATAGAGGGAATGAGCAGTTCCTC. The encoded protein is CAWSLDRGNEQFL.

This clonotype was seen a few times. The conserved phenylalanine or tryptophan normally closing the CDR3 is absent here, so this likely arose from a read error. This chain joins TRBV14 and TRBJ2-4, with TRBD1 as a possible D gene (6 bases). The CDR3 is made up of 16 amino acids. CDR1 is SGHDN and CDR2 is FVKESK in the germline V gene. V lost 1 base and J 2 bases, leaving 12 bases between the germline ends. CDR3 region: CASSQAGHLTKNIQYC. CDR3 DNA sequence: TGTGCCAGCAGCCAAGCGGGACATTTAACCAAAAACATTCAGTACTGC.

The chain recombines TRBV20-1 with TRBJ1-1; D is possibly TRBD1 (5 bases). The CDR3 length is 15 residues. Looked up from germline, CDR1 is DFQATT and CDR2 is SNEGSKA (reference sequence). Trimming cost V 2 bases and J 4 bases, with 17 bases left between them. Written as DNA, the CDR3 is TGCAGTGCTAGACAGGGAGGTTTTTCGGCCACTGAAGCTTTCTTT. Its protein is CSARQGGFSATEAFF.

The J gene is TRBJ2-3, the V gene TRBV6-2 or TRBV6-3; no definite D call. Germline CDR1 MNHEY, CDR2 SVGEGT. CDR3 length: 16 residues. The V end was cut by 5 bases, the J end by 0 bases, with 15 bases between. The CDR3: CASSGDSAISTDTQYF. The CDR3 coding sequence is TGTGCCAGCAGTGGCGACTCGGCTATTAGCACAGATACGCAGTATTTT.

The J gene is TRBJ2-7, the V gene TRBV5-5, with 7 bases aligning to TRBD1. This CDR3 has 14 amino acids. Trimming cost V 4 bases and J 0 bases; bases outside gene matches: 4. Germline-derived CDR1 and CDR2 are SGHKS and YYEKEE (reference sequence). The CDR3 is CASSGAGGSYEQYF. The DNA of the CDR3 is TGTGCCAGCAGCGGGGCAGGGGGCTCCTACGAGCAGTACTTC.

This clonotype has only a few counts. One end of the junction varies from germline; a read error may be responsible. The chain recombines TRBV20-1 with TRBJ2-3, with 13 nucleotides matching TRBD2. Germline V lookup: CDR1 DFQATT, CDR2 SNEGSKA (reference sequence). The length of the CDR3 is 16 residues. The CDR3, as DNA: TGCAGTGCTAGATCTGGACTAGCGGGGGTCACAGATACGCGGTATTTT. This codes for CSARSGLAGVTDTRYF.

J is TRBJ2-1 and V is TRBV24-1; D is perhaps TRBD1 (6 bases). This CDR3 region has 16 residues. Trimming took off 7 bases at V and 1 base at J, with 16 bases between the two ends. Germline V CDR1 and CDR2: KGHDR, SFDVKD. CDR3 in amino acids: CATSEDSVSSYNEQFF. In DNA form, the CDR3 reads TGTGCCACCAGCGAGGACAGTGTCTCGTCCTACAATGAGCAGTTCTTC.

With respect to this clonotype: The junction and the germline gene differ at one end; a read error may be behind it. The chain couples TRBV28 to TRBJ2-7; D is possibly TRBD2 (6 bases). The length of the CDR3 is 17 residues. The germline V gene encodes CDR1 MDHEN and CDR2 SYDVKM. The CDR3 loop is CASSYPPRGLGSSEQNF. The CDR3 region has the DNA TGTGCCAGCAGTTACCCACCCCGGGGACTCGGGAGCTCCGAGCAGAACTTC.

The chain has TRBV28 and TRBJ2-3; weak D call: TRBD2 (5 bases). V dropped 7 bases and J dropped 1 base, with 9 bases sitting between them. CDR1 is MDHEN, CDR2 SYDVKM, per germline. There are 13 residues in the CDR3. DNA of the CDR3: TGTGCCAGCATGGGGAGAGGCACAGATACGCAGTATTTT. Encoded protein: CASMGRGTDTQYF.

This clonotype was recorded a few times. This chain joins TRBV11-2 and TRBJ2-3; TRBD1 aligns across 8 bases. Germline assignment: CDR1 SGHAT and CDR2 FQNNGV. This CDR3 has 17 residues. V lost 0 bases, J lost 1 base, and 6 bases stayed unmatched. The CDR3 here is CASSLDPTGAGTDTQYF. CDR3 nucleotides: TGTGCCAGCAGCTTAGATCCGACAGGGGCAGGCACAGATACGCAGTATTTT.

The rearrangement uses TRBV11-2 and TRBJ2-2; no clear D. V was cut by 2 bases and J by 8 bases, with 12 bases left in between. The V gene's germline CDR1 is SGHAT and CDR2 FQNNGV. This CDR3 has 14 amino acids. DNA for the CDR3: TGTGCCAGCAGCTTATGGTCTATCACAGGGGAGCTGTTTTTT. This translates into CASSLWSITGELFF.

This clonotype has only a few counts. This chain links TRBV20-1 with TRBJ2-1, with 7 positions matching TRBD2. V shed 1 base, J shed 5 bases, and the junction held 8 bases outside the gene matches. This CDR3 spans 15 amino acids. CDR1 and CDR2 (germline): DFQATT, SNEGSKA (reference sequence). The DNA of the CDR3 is TGCAGTGCTAGAGCCTCCGGGACTACCAACAATGAGCAGTTCTTC. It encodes CSARASGTTNNEQFF.

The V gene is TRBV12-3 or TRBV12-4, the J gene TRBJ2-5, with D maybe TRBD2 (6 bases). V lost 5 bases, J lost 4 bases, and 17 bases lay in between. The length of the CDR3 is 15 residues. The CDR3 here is CASSGPIGEVETQYF. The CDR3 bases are TGTGCCAGCAGTGGCCCGATAGGGGAGGTAGAGACCCAGTACTTC.

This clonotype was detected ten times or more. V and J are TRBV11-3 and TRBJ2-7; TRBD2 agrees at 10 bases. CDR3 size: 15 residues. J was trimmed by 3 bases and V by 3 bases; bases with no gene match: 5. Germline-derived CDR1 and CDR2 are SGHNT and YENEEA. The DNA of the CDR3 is TGTGCCAGCAGCTTCTTAGCGGGAGGAAACTACGAGCAGTACTTC. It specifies CASSFLAGGNYEQYF.

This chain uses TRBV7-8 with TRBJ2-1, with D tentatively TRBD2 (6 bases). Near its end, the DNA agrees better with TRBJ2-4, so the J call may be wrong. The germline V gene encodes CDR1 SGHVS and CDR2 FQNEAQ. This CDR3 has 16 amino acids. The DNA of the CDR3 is TGTGCCAGCAGCTTATTCGCTAGCGATTCGTCCCACGATCAGTACTTC. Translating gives CASSLFASDSSHDQYF.